These 11 T cell receptor beta chains were sequenced from one sample in a study of T cell repertoires in cytomegalovirus infection. No antigen has been identified for these receptors. One entry per CDR3 protein, called by TCRdb with MiXCR from the reads. The repertoire has 250,000 to 400,000 distinct CDR3 sequences, around 25% of them found once; the top ten carry 13%. Sequencing used cultured PBMCs, obtained from culture after CMV antigen stimulation. These receptors all stem from a human donor in good health (CMV status not recorded). Some clones in this sample may be carry-over from other donors' samples.

This clonotype came up many times. The junction and the germline gene differ at one end; a read error may be behind it. V usage is TRBV7-2 and J usage is TRBJ2-1, with D hard to call. The V gene's germline CDR1 is SGHTA and CDR2 FQGNSA. CDR3 length: 12 residues. DNA for the CDR3: TGTGCCAGCAGCTCTTGGGTATTCGGCGCGATCTTC. Translating it yields CASSSWVFGAIF.

There are a few counts of this clonotype. V is TRBV6-5 and J is TRBJ1-5, with unresolved D. Germline CDR1 is MNHEY and CDR2 is SVGAGI. This CDR3 has 21 residues. V was clipped by 0 bases and J by 4 bases, with 28 bases between them. The CDR3 nucleotides are TGTGCCAGCAGTTACTCGAGTTTGGCCCCCCCGGCCGGGCAGGAAAATCAGCCCCAGCATTTT. Protein: CASSYSSLAPPAGQENQPQHF.

This clonotype was observed a handful of times. The CDR3 DNA follows: TGTGCCAGTAGTATAATGGGGGGGCGCCGTGAAAAACTGTTTTTT. Translation: CASSIMGGRREKLFF. J is TRBJ1-4 and V is TRBV19; D possibly corresponds to TRBD1 (6 bases). The length of the CDR3 is 15 residues. Germline V gives CDR1 LNHDA, CDR2 SQIVND (reference sequence). V dropped 2 bases and J dropped 7 bases, with 14 bases sitting between them.

This clonotype was observed at least ten times. The chain couples TRBV7-2 to TRBJ2-1, with 12 nucleotides matching TRBD2. The CDR3 totals 16 residues. Unmatched junction bases numbered 5, after V lost 1 base and J lost 7 bases. Per the germline V gene, CDR1 is SGHTA and CDR2 is FQGNSA. CDR3 loop: CASSLVGTSGSNEQFF. DNA for the CDR3: TGTGCCAGCAGCTTAGTTGGGACTAGCGGGTCTAATGAGCAGTTCTTC.

The chain employs TRBV27 and TRBJ1-2; maybe TRBD1 (5 bases). CDR1 and CDR2 (germline): MNHEY, SMNVEV (reference sequence). V lost 5 bases, J lost 3 bases, and 16 bases lay in between. The CDR3 consists of 15 residues. In DNA, the CDR3 is TGTGCCAGCAGTCCGAGGGGTGGAAGGGACTATGGCTACACCTTC. Residues: CASSPRGGRDYGYTF.

CDR3 protein: CASSYGAGETDTQYF. The DNA of the CDR3 is TGTGCCAGCAGTTACGGCGCGGGAGAGACAGATACGCAGTATTTT. This sequence joins TRBV6-2 or TRBV6-3 and TRBJ2-3, with TRBD2 identical over 7 bases. Germline loops: CDR1 MNHEY, CDR2 SVGEGT. V was pared by 2 bases and J by 3 bases, with 5 bases of the junction left unmatched. This CDR3 is built from 15 residues.

This clonotype was detected once. A read error is possible here, since a much larger clone lies one base away. This chain joins TRBV7-2 and TRBJ2-2; TRBD2 matches at 7 bases. This CDR3 has 14 amino acids. CDR1 is SGHTA, CDR2 FQGNSA, per germline. This chain's CDR3 is CASRPAGATGELYF. The CDR3 nucleotides read TGTGCCAGCAGGCCGGCGGGAGCCACCGGGGAGCTGTATTTT.

The chain recombines TRBV27 with TRBJ1-5; D unclear. Germline V gives CDR1 MNHEY, CDR2 SMNVEV (reference sequence). The CDR3 is 13 residues long. Between the trimmed V and J ends, which lost 5 bases and 4 bases, there was a span of 9 bases. The CDR3 DNA follows: TGTGCCAGCAGTCCTCTATGGAATCAGCCCCAGCATTTT. Translated: CASSPLWNQPQHF.

The chain uses TRBV10-3 and TRBJ2-7, with D uncertain. CDR3 length: 13 amino acids. The germline V gene encodes CDR1 ENHRY and CDR2 SYGVKD. The germline V and J ends were trimmed by 0 bases and 5 bases, with 8 bases remaining between them. This CDR3 reads CAISESRQNEQYV. The CDR3 DNA sequence: TGTGCCATCAGTGAGTCACGGCAGAACGAGCAGTACGTC.

V and J are TRBV5-1 and TRBJ1-4; no reliable D call. This CDR3 spans 15 amino acids. The V end was cut by 4 bases, the J end by 7 bases, with 17 bases between. Germline assignment: CDR1 SGHRS and CDR2 YFSETQ. This CDR3 is CASSRDSSWSEKLFF. The CDR3 DNA reads as TGCGCCAGCAGCCGCGACTCATCCTGGAGTGAAAAACTGTTTTTT.

This chain links TRBV5-1 with TRBJ2-5; D is ambiguous. Germline CDR1 reads SGHRS; CDR2 reads YFSETQ. The CDR3 runs 13 residues. The V end lost 4 bases, the J end lost 1 base, and 8 bases lay between the germline ends. CDR3 protein: CASSTIPQETQYF. The CDR3 bases are TGCGCCAGCAGCACCATCCCCCAAGAGACCCAGTACTTC.